This is a list of T cell receptor beta chains from one sample in a study of T cells in tuberculosis. Sequenced by immunoSEQ multiplex PCR; TCRdb stores in-frame clones only, minus some. The sample lists over 30,000 clones, 70% to 90% occurring once. Sequencing was performed on PBMCs, taken at tuberculosis diagnosis. These receptors were collected from an adult with tuberculosis. The CDR3 runs from the conserved cysteine through the conserved F or W.

v_call	cdr3_aa
TRBV18	CASSPLEGLRGNTIYF
TRBV4-1	CASSRGTGIQETQYF
TRBV19	CASSIQGDQPQHF
TRBV2	CASRSGRVTYNEQFF
TRBV2	CASSFSKETQYF
TRBV5-1	CASSLNIADTEAFF
TRBV5-6	CASSRGSGEQFF
TRBV7-2	CASSAAGPYGYTF
TRBV10-3	CAIGEMSGTGGGNYGYTF
TRBV2	CAIPGDRGPNEQFF
TRBV4-3	CASSQGTGTGNEKLFF
TRBV7-9	CASSLAGTGPEAFF
TRBV7-8	CASSLDHRQGSGRAFF
TRBV28	CASSSWATAQETQYF
TRBV6-5	CASSHRDREGYTF
TRBV5-1	CASRVGLAGPYNEQFF
TRBV5-4	CATSPGTLNQPQHF
TRBV30	CAWSVPRGIYNSPLHF
TRBV9	CASSVAPLAVDNEQFF
TRBV19	CASSTQLNTEAFF
TRBV5-1	CASSLGLGGETQYF
TRBV7-2	CASSLPGQHYGYTF
TRBV7-2	CASSPQRTSGETQYF
TRBV5-1	CASSAGWTTRYSGANVLTF
TRBV7-2	CASSSRGDSPLHF
TRBV2	CASDDDMHTQYF
TRBV5-1	CASSLYSLLTDTQYF
TRBV5-6	CASIRTRQGAKNIQYF
TRBV4-1	CASSQSATENYGYTF
TRBV7-8	CASSPDGGTQYF
TRBV5-4	CASSPRREGPGNEQFF
TRBV30	CAWSVRSREIWQETQYF
TRBV10-1	CASSESSEQASNYEQYF
TRBV5-1	CASSLGGNQETQYF
TRBV11-2	CASSSLRGGRPTYEQYF
TRBV12-5	CASGLVAGVEYGYTF
TRBV2	CASSPETSGGNNEQFF
TRBV5-1	CASSLDRVHEQYF
TRBV19	CASSIGAGRSYNEQFF
TRBV10-3	CAISDDRGVETQYF
TRBV6-1	CASSEAIPGDEETQYF
TRBV4-3	CASSQGWDRVNEQFF
TRBV11-2	CASSWGSRSSSYEQYF
TRBV2	CASSDFTSGGVKTETQYF
TRBV9	CASSLPGIMNTEAFF
TRBV4-3	CASSRGRDTDTQYF
TRBV30	CAWSQRGPVGEKLFF
TRBV5-1	CASSSSGSSTDTQYF
TRBV28	CASSRPGQGADTQYF
TRBV4-3	CASSRGGRLNTDTQYF
TRBV25-1	CASSGTVTTEAFF
TRBV7-9	CASSSGQGGNEQFF
TRBV7-9	CASSLGGIEQYF
TRBV7-9	CASSLGGGLTDTQYF
TRBV2	CASRARGDTGELFF
TRBV5-1	CASNEGGPNYGYTF
TRBV6-1	CASRRDREPLYEQYF
TRBV6-5	CASSHHRTVNTEAFF
TRBV15	CATSRRGLSQPQHF
TRBV28	CASSHGTGVQNTEAFF